This T cell receptor beta chain was sequenced during a study of cytomegalovirus exposure and HLA in healthy donors. Across the study: There were 65 million to 85 million unique TCRs (from HLA-typed donors) in an early data release.

Study findings and constraints: Reports described diagnosis of cytomegalovirus status by the classifier as highly specific and sensitive.

After removal of 5 bases from V and 0 bases from J, the junction contained 4 bases not matched to a gene. There are 18 residues in the CDR3. Germline CDR1 and CDR2: SGHTA and FQGNSA. The PCR had 60 Vbeta and 13 Jbeta primers. Some clones are missing from TCRdb's copy, which holds only in-frame ones; the method was immunoSEQ multiplex PCR. Of about 180,000 clones in the sample, 75% to 90% were seen once. As to this clone: Its antigen is not known.

This chain connects TRBV7-2 to TRBJ2-6, with 13 nucleotides matching TRBD2. The TCR originated in a boy younger than 10 in good health and CMV-seronegative. The sequencing sample was made of PBMCs. CDR3 protein: CASSHTSGGVSGANVLTF. In DNA, the CDR3 is TGTGCCAGCAGCCATACTAGCGGGGGGGTCTCTGGGGCCAACGTCCTGACTTTC.